The source of this TCR beta chain is a study of T cell clonality in common variable immunodeficiency. Study results and caveats: Shared TCRbeta clones were fewer between CVID subjects than controls. What drives increased CVID clonality needs T cell subpopulation sequencing.

There are many counts of this clone. Its antigen is still unknown. The read ends 3 residues before the CDR3 terminus; that terminus is restored from the germline J gene. Sequencing used immunoSEQ multiplex PCR; TCRdb keeps in-frame clones, though not all of them. The sample is made up of around 50,000 clones, none counted only once. Trimming removed 1 base from V and 6 bases from J; junction bases left unmatched: 5. The length of the CDR3 is 15 residues. Germline lookup yields CDR1 SEHNR and CDR2 FQNEAQ (reference sequence). This TCR came from a person between 18 and 75 years old in good health. Material: peripheral blood mononuclear cells. The V call is TRBV7-9, the J call TRBJ2-2, with 7 bases aligning to TRBD1. CDR3 DNA, as far as it was read: TGTGCCAGCAGCTTAGGGACAGGTTTGGCCGGGGAG. Translated: CASSLGTGLAGE. The entire CDR3 reads CASSLGTGLAGELFF.